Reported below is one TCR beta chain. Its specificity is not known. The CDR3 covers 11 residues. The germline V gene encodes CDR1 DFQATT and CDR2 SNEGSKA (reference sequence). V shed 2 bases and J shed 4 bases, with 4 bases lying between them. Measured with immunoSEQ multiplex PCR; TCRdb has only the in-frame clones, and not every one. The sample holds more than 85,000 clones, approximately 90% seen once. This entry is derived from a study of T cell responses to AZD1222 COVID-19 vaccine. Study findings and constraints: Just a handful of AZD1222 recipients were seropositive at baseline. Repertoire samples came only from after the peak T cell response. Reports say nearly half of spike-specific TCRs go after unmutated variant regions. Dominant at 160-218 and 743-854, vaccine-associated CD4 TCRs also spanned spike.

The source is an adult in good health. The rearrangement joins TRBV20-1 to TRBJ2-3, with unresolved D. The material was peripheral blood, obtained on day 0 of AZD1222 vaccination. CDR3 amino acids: CSARRSDTQYF. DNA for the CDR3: TGCAGTGCTAGAAGGTCAGATACGCAGTATTTT.